The next 9 T cell receptor beta chains were all read from a single sample in a study of graft-versus-host responses after intestinal transplantation. TCRdb keeps only in-frame clones here, not all; method: immunoSEQ multiplex PCR. The sample has tens of thousands of clones, around 90% seen once. Sequences were derived from PBMCs, sampled 26 days after transplant. These receptors were taken from a human patient who received an intestinal transplant, so some T cells may come from the graft donor.

The chain links TRBV2 to TRBJ1-2; TRBD1 might be the D (6 bases). The CDR3 consists of 14 residues. CDR1 is SNHLY and CDR2 is FYNNEI in the germline V gene. Trimming stripped 8 bases from V and 3 bases from J, with 16 bases between. CDR3 sequence: CASEGAGADYGYTF. The DNA of the CDR3 is TGTGCCAGCGAAGGAGCAGGGGCGGACTATGGCTACACCTTC. Full variable domain (missing parts from reference TRBV2 and TRBJ1-2): EPEVTQTPSHQVTQMGQEVILRCVPISNHLYFYWYRQILGQKVEFLVSFYNNEISEKSEIFDDQFSVERPDGSNFTLKIRSTKLEDSAMYFCASEGAGADYGYTFGSGTRLTVV.

The rearrangement joins TRBV5-6 to TRBJ1-1, with 7 bases matching TRBD1. The V gene end was trimmed by 4 bases and the J gene end by 0 bases; junction bases not matched to a gene: 6. Germline CDR1 is SGHDT and CDR2 is YYEEEE. The CDR3 is 15 residues long. CDR3 sequence (DNA): TGTGCCAGCAGCCGACAGGGAGTAATGAACACTGAAGCTTTCTTT. Its translation is CASSRQGVMNTEAFF.

The sample holds one count of this clone. CDR3 coding DNA: TGTGCCAGCAGCCCCAGCCTGGGACAGGGGGTCAATGAGCAGTTCTTC. It codes for CASSPSLGQGVNEQFF. The chain recombines TRBV7-8 with TRBJ2-1, with TRBD1 matching 11 bases. Losses at the gene ends were 5 bases for V and 6 bases for J; bases not matched to a gene: 9. Germline CDR1 is SGHVS and CDR2 is FQNEAQ. The CDR3 has 16 residues.

The CDR3 spells CASSPDLGATNEKLFF. CDR3 bases: TGTGCCAGCTCACCAGACTTGGGAGCAACTAATGAAAAACTGTTTTTT. The chain has TRBV18 and TRBJ1-4; D ambiguous. The V end lost 2 bases, the J end lost 0 bases, and 10 bases lay between the germline ends. Germline V gene lookup returns CDR1 KGHSH and CDR2 LQKENI. There are 16 residues in the CDR3.

The J gene is TRBJ1-2, the V gene TRBV9; 9 bases map to TRBD1. The germline V gene has CDR1 SGDLS and CDR2 YYNGEE. The CDR3 contains 15 residues. V lost 0 bases, J lost 3 bases, and 3 bases stayed unmatched. The CDR3 reads CASSVGGQGDYGYTF. The CDR3 DNA follows: TGTGCCAGCAGCGTAGGGGGACAGGGAGACTATGGCTACACCTTC. Filled out from reference TRBV9 and TRBJ1-2, the complete variable domain reads DSGVTQTPKHLITATGQRVTLRCSPRSGDLSVYWYQQSLDQGLQFLIQYYNGEERAKGNILERFSAQQFPDLHSELNLSSLELGDSALYFCASSVGGQGDYGYTFGSGTRLTVV.

CDR3 sequence reads: CASSYSEGGNQPQHF. The CDR3 DNA follows: TGTGCCAGCAGTTACTCGGAGGGAGGCAATCAGCCCCAGCATTTT. The chain combines TRBV6-5 with TRBJ1-5; D is uncertain. CDR3 size: 15 residues. Germline CDR1 reads MNHEY; CDR2 reads SVGAGI. V dropped 0 bases and J dropped 2 bases, with 8 bases sitting between them.

The J gene is TRBJ2-1, the V gene TRBV7-6, with TRBD1 matching over 9 bases. This CDR3 comprises 16 residues. J lost 2 bases, V lost 1 base, and 3 bases had no gene match. Germline CDR1 SGHVS, CDR2 FNYEAQ. As DNA, the CDR3 is TGTGCCAGCAGCTTAGGCCGGGACAGGGCCTACAATGAGCAGTTCTTC. Translation: CASSLGRDRAYNEQFF.

The chain has TRBV5-6 and TRBJ2-1; 7 bases are shared with TRBD1. The CDR3 has 13 residues. The germline V gene has CDR1 SGHDT and CDR2 YYEEEE. J lost 6 bases, V lost 0 bases, and 0 bases had no gene match. The CDR3 nucleotides read TGTGCCAGCAGCTTGGGACAGGGCAATGAGCAGTTCTTC. Its translation is CASSLGQGNEQFF.

The rearrangement links TRBV5-4 to TRBJ1-2, with D possibly TRBD1 on 6 matching bases. The CDR3 has 14 residues. Germline lookup yields CDR1 SGHNT and CDR2 YYREEE (reference sequence). The V gene lost 0 bases and the J gene lost 4 bases, with 10 bases spanning the gap. CDR3 in DNA: TGTGCCAGCAGCTTGGGACAGGCAAGCTATGGCTACACCTTC. Translation: CASSLGQASYGYTF.